The 4 T cell receptor beta chains presented below share a single source sample, sequenced in a study of technical replicates of blood from a few donors. Sequencing used immunoSEQ multiplex PCR; TCRdb keeps in-frame clones, though not all of them. The sample holds 100,000 or so clones, nearly 96% seen once. The specimen was T cells isolated from PBMCs. The source of these receptors is a human donor in good health.

This clone was counted between two and nine times. The gene calls are TRBV2 and TRBJ1-5; 7 bases agree with TRBD1. V lost 6 bases, J lost 2 bases, and 7 bases stayed unmatched. Germline values: CDR1 SNHLY, CDR2 FYNNEI. CDR3 length equals 15 residues. The CDR3, as DNA: TGTGCCAGCAGCTTTACCGGGACAGGCAATCAGCCCCAGCATTTT. Its translation: CASSFTGTGNQPQHF. The whole variable domain, filled in from reference TRBV2 and TRBJ1-5, reads EPEVTQTPSHQVTQMGQEVILRCVPISNHLYFYWYRQILGQKVEFLVSFYNNEISEKSEIFDDQFSVERPDGSNFTLKIRSTKLEDSAMYFCASSFTGTGNQPQHFGDGTRLSIL.

The chain combines TRBV6-1 with TRBJ2-1; 8 nucleotides match TRBD1. Germline V gene data show CDR1 as MNHNS and CDR2 as SASEGT. This CDR3 spans 14 amino acids. Trimming cost V 5 bases and J 6 bases; bases outside gene matches: 6. The CDR3 DNA reads TGTGCCAGCAGTCATAGGACAGGGTCCAATGAGCAGTTCTTC. This gives the protein CASSHRTGSNEQFF.

The gene calls are TRBV5-1 and TRBJ2-1, with 15 positions matching TRBD2. The germline V gene has CDR1 SGHRS and CDR2 YFSETQ. This CDR3 region has 19 residues. V trimming: 0 bases; J trimming: 7 bases; junction bases outside the gene matches: 11. The CDR3 here is CASSLARTSGGAQGNEQFF. In DNA, the CDR3 is TGCGCCAGCAGCTTGGCGAGGACTAGCGGGGGGGCGCAGGGGAATGAGCAGTTCTTC.

This chain connects TRBV28 to TRBJ2-5; 8 bases are shared with TRBD1. This CDR3 comprises 13 residues. V lost 6 bases to trimming and J lost 3 bases; unmatched junction nucleotides: 3. Germline loops: CDR1 MDHEN, CDR2 SYDVKM. This CDR3 is CASRWGQEETQYF. CDR3 in DNA: TGTGCCAGCAGATGGGGACAGGAAGAGACCCAGTACTTC.